This record concerns one T cell receptor (beta chain) sequence. The sample comes from a study of shared T cell receptors in the human thymus. TCRdb's table, derived via immunoSEQ multiplex PCR, lists solely in-frame clones and lacks some. The repertoire has about 380,000 clones, around 95% of them found once; the top ten carry around 0.019%. The CDR3 has 16 residues. Unmatched junction bases numbered 8, after V lost 2 bases and J lost 6 bases. Germline V lookup: CDR1 MDHEN, CDR2 SYDVKM. The sample was thymocytes. The source of this sequence is a human donor. The V and J genes are TRBV28 and TRBJ1-5; 9 positions match TRBD1. The CDR3 DNA follows: TGTGCCAGCAGTTTACGGGGACAGGGTGACGGTCAGCCCCAGCATTTT. Translating gives CASSLRGQGDGQPQHF.